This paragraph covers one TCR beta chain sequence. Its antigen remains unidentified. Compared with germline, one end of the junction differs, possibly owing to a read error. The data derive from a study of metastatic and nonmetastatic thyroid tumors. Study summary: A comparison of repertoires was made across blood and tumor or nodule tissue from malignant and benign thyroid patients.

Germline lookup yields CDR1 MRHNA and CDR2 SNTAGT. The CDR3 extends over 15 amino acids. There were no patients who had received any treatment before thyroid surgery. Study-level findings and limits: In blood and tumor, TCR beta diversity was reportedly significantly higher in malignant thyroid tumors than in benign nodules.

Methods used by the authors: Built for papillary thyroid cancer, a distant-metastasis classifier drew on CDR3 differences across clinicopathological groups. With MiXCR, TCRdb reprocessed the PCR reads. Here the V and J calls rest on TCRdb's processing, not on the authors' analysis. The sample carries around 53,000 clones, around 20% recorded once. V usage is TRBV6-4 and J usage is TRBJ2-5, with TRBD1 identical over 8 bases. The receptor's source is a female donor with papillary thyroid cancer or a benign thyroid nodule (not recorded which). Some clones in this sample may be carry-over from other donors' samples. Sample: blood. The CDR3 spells CDSSETGQAKETQYF. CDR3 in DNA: TGTGACAGCAGTGAAACGGGACAGGCCAAAGAGACCCAGTACTTC.